The present TCR beta chain was sequenced within a study of T-cell reconstitution after alpha-beta-depleted transplantation in children. This clonotype was observed a few times. Preparation of the TCRbeta library involved a method that used unique molecular identifiers. TCRdb re-analysed the PCR reads in MiXCR, keeping a single row per CDR3 protein. The sample has 200,000 to 250,000 distinct CDR3 sequences, 8% to 10% seen once; the top ten hold about 6.2%. The V end was cut by 0 bases, the J end by 3 bases, with 12 bases between. The CDR3 is made up of 16 amino acids. Per the germline V gene, CDR1 is PRHDT and CDR2 is FYEKMQ (reference sequence).

The rearrangement uses TRBV13 and TRBJ1-5; maybe TRBD1 (5 bases). The receptor was isolated from a human donor who donated a stem cell graft to a child with acute lymphoblastic leukemia. Sequenced material: PBMCs from the stem cell graft donor, taken from the stem cell graft. CDR3 in DNA: TGTGCCAGCAGCTTAGGGTTGGGACCGTTCAATCAGCCCCAGCATTTT. Translating it yields CASSLGLGPFNQPQHF.